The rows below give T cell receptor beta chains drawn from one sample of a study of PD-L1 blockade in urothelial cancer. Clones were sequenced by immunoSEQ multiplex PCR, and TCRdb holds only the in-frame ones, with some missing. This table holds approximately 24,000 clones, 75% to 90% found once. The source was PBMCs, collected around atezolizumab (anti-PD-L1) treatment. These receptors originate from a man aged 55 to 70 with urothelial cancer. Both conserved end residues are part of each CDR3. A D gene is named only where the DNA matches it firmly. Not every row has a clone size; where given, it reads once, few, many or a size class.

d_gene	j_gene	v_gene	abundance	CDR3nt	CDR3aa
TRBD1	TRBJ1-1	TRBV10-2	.	TGCGCCAGCAGTGGAGGGGGCGCGTACACTGAAGCTTTCTTT	CASSGGGAYTEAFF
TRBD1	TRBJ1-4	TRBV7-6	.	TGTGCCAGCAGCCCGGCGACCGACAGGGTGAATGAAAAACTGTTTTTT	CASSPATDRVNEKLFF
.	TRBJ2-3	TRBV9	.	TGTGCCAGCAGCGTCGGCGCAGGTTCCACAGATACGCAGTATTTT	CASSVGAGSTDTQYF
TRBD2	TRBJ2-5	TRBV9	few	TGTGCCAGCAGCCGGACTAGCGGGGGGAACCGTCAAGAGACCCAGTACTTC	CASSRTSGGNRQETQYF
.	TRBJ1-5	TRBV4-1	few	TGCGCCAGCAGCCAAACGGGACTCAGCAACAATCAGCCCCAGCATTTT	CASSQTGLSNNQPQHF
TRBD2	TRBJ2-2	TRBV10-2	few	TGCGCCAGCAGTGGAGGCGGACTAGCGGGGTTCGCGAACACCGGGGAGCTGTTTTTT	CASSGGGLAGFANTGELFF
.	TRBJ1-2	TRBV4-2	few	TGTGCCAGCAGCAAAACCGACAGAGACTCTGGCTACACCTTC	CASSKTDRDSGYTF
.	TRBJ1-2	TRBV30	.	TGTGCCTGGTCGGGTGGGGCAGCCTACACCTTC	CAWSGGAAYTF
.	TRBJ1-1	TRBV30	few	TGTGCCTGGAGTTTACAGGTGAACACTGAAGCTTTCTTT	CAWSLQVNTEAFF
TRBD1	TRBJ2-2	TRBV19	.	TGTGCCAGTACCCCAACAGGGGCTAACACCGGGGAGCTGTTTTTT	CASTPTGANTGELFF
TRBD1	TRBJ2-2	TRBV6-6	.	TGTGCCAGCGGACCCCAGGCAGGGGGAACCGGGGAGCTGTTTTTT	CASGPQAGGTGELFF
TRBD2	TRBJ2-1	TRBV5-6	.	TGTGCCAGCAGCTTGGGACTAGCGGGAGAGGTCTATGAGCAGTTCTTC	CASSLGLAGEVYEQFF
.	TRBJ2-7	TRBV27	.	TGTGCCAGCAGTTTGAACAGAATGTCCTACGAGCAGTACTTC	CASSLNRMSYEQYF
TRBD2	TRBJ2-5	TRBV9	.	TGTGCCAGCAGCGTATCCGGGGGACTAGCGGGAGTAGAGACCCAGTACTTC	CASSVSGGLAGVETQYF
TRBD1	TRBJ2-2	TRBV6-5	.	TGTGCCAGCAGTTACGGGACAGGCCGGGAGCTGTTTTTT	CASSYGTGRELFF
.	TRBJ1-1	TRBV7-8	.	TGTGCCAGCAGCTCCACAAACAAACAGGGCTCGGGCACTGAAGCTTTCTTT	CASSSTNKQGSGTEAFF
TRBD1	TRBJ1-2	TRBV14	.	TGTGCCAGCAGCAGAGACAGGGTGAATTATGGCTACACCTTC	CASSRDRVNYGYTF
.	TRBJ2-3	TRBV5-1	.	TGCGCCAGCAGCCCAACCCCACAGGGCTCTCGCACAGATACGCAGTATTTT	CASSPTPQGSRTDTQYF
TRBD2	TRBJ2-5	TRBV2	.	TGTGCCAGCAGTGATTGGAGACTAGCGGGAGGTGGGGAGACCCAGTACTTC	CASSDWRLAGGGETQYF
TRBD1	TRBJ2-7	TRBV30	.	TGTGCCTTAGGCCGGGACAGGCCCTACGAGCAGTACTTC	CALGRDRPYEQYF
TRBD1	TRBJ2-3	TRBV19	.	TGTGCCAGTAGTACCAGCAGGGGGCTAAGGACAGATACGCAGTATTTT	CASSTSRGLRTDTQYF
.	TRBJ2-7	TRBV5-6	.	TGTGCCAGCAGCTTAGCCGGAGTAGGCGAGCAGTACTTC	CASSLAGVGEQYF